These T cell receptor beta chains were read from a single sample in a study of CD8 T cells in ankylosing spondylitis. TCRdb ran MiXCR on the 5' RACE reads and lists one entry per CDR3 protein. The data contain 200,000 to 250,000 distinct CDR3 sequences, about 10% of them singletons. Sequences were obtained from blood, either unsorted or a sorted T cell fraction (not recorded which). The origin of the receptors is a male donor with ankylosing spondylitis or in good health (not recorded which). Both conserved end residues are part of each CDR3. D genes are given only for firm matches. Where a row states a size, it is once, few, many or the class of an expanded clone; other rows omit it.

>TRBV7-2|.|TRBJ1-6|many
TGTCCCAGCAGAGAGGTTATGGGCTCCTATAATTCACCCCTCCACTTT
CPSREVMGSYNSPLHF
>TRBV12-3/TRBV12-4|.|TRBJ1-2|many
TGTGCCAGCAGTTTAGGTAAAGGGGCAAATGGCTACACCTTC
CASSLGKGANGYTF
>TRBV20-1|TRBD1|TRBJ2-4|.
TGCAGTGCTAGGTCCGGGACAGGGGTTTTTTTGGCCAAAAACATTCAGTACTTC
CSARSGTGVFLAKNIQYF
>TRBV20-1|.|TRBJ2-1|many
TGCAGTGCTAGAGATCCTAGATCCAATGAGCAGTTCTTC
CSARDPRSNEQFF
>TRBV5-1|.|TRBJ2-5|many
TGCGCCAGCAGACTGGAGGGGTACCAAGAGACCCAGTACTTC
CASRLEGYQETQYF
>TRBV29-1|.|TRBJ1-1|few
TGCAGCGTTCTTACAGTGAACACTGAAGCTTTCTTT
CSVLTVNTEAFF
>TRBV30|.|TRBJ2-1|many
TGTGCCTGGAGTCGGGAGTACAATGAGCAGTTCTTC
CAWSREYNEQFF
>TRBV24-1|.|TRBJ1-1|many
TGTGCCACCAGTGAGAGAGGGAACACTGAAGCTTTCTTT
CATSERGNTEAFF
>TRBV20-1|TRBD1|TRBJ1-6|few
TGCAGTGCTAGAGATCCCGGGACAGGAGATTCACCCCTCCACTTT
CSARDPGTGDSPLHF
>TRBV3-1|.|TRBJ2-3|many
TGTGCCAGCAGCCAAGATGCAGGGGCGCATACGCAGTATTTT
CASSQDAGAHTQYF
>TRBV9|.|TRBJ1-3|many
TGTGCCAGCAGCGTAGCGTGGACAGACCCTGGAAACACCATATATTTT
CASSVAWTDPGNTIYF